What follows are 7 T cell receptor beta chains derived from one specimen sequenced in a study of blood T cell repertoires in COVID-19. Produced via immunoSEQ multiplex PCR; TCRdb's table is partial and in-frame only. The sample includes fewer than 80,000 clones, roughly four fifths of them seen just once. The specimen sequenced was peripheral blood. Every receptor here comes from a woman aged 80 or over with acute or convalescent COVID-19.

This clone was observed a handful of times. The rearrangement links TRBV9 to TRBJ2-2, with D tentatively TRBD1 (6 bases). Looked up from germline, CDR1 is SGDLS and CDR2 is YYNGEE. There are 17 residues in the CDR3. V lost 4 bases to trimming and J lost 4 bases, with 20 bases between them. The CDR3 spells CASSPQGTPSSTGELFF. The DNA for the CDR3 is TGTGCCAGCAGCCCCCAGGGGACCCCATCGAGCACCGGGGAGCTGTTTTTT.

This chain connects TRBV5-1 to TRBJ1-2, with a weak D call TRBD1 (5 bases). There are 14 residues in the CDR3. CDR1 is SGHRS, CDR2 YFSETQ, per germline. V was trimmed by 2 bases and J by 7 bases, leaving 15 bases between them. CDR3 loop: CASSLAGDALGYTF. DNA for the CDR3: TGCGCCAGCAGCTTAGCGGGGGACGCCCTTGGCTACACCTTC.

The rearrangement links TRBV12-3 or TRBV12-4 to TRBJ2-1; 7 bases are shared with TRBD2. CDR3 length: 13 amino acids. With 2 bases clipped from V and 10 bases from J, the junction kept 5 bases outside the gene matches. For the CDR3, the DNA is TGTGCCAGCAGTTTATCGCCACTAGCGGAGCAGTTCTTC. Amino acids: CASSLSPLAEQFF.

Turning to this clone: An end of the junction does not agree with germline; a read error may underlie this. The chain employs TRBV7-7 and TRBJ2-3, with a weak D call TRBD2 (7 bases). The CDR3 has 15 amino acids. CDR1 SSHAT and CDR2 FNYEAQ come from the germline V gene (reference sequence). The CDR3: CASSLGGGRTDTQYF. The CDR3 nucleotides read TGTGCTAGCAGCTTAGGGGGGGGCCGGACAGATACGCAGTATTTT.

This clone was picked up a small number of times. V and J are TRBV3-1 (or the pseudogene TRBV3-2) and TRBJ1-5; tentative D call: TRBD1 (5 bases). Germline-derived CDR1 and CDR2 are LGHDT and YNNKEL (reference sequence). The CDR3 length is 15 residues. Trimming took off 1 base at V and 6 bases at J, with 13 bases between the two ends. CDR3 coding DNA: TGTGCCAGCAGCCAAGGGGCAGGGTATTTTCAGCCCCAGCATTTT. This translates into CASSQGAGYFQPQHF.

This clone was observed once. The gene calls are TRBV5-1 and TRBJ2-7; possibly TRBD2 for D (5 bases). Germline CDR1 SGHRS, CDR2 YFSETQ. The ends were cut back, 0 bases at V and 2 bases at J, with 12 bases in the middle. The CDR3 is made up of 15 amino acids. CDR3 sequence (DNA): TGCGCCAGCAGCTTGGCCTCGGACTTTACCTACGAGCAGTACTTC. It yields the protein CASSLASDFTYEQYF. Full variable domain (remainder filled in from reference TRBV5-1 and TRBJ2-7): KAGVTQTPRYLIKTRGQQVTLSCSPISGHRSVSWYQQTPGQGLQFLFEYFSETQRNKGNFPGRFSGRQFSNSRSEMNVSTLELGDSALYLCASSLASDFTYEQYFGPGTRLTVT.

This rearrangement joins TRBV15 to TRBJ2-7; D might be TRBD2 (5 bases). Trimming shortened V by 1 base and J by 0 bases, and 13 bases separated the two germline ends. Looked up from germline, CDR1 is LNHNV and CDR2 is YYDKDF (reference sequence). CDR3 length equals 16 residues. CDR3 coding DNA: TGTGCCACCAGCAGAGGTTCCGGGGTTAGCTCCTACGAGCAGTACTTC. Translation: CATSRGSGVSSYEQYF.